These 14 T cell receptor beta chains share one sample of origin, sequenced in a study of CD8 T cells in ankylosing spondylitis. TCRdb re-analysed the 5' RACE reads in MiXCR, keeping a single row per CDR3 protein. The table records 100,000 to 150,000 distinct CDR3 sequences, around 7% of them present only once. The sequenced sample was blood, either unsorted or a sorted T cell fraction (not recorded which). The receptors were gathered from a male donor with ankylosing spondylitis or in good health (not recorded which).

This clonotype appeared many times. The CDR3 bases are TGTGCCAGCAGTTTCAAGGGGGCCCAAGTTTCACCCCTCCACTTT. This sequence encodes CASSFKGAQVSPLHF. The rearrangement uses TRBV27 and TRBJ1-6; 7 bases are a match to TRBD1. The V and J ends lost 3 bases and 9 bases, in that order; junction bases with no gene match: 8. CDR1 MNHEY and CDR2 SMNVEV come from the germline V gene (reference sequence). The CDR3 consists of 15 residues.

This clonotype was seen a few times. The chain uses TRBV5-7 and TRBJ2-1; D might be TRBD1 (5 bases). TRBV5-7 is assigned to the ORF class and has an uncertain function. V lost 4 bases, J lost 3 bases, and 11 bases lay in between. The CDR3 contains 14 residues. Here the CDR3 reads CASSPDIHYNEQFF. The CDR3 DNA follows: TGTGCCAGCAGCCCGGACATCCACTACAATGAGCAGTTCTTC.

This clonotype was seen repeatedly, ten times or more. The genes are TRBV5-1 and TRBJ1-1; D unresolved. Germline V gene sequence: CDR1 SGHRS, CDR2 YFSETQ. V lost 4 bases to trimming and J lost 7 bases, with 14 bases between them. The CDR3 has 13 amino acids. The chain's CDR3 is CASSLDRVYEAFF. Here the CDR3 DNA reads TGCGCCAGCAGCCTCGACCGGGTCTATGAAGCTTTCTTT.

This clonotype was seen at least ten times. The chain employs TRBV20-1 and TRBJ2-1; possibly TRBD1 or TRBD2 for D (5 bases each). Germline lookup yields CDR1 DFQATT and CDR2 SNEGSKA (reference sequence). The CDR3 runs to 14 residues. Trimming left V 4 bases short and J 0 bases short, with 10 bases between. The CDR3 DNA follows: TGCAGTGCTAAAAGGGACGCCTCCTACAATGAGCAGTTCTTC. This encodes CSAKRDASYNEQFF.

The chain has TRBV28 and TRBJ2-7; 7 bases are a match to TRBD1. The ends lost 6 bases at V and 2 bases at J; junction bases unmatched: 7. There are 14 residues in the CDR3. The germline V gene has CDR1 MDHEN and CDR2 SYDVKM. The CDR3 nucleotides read TGTGCCAGCAGAGGGGGCCTTAAAACCTACGAGCAGTACTTC. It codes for CASRGGLKTYEQYF.

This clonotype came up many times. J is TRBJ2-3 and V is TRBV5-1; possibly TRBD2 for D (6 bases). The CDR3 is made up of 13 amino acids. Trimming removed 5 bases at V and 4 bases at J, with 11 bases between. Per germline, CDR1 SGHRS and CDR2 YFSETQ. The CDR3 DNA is TGCGCCAGCAGGGAGGGATGGGCAGATACGCAGTATTTT. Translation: CASREGWADTQYF. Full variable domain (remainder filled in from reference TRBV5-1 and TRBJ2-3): KAGVTQTPRYLIKTRGQQVTLSCSPISGHRSVSWYQQTPGQGLQFLFEYFSETQRNKGNFPGRFSGRQFSNSRSEMNVSTLELGDSALYLCASREGWADTQYFGPGTRLTVL.

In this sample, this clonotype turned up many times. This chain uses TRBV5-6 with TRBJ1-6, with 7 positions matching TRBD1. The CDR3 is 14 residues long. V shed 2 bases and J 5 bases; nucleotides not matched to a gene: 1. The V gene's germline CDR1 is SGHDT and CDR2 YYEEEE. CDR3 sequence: CASSFGTDNSPLHF. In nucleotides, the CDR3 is TGTGCCAGCAGCTTTGGGACAGATAATTCACCCCTCCACTTT.

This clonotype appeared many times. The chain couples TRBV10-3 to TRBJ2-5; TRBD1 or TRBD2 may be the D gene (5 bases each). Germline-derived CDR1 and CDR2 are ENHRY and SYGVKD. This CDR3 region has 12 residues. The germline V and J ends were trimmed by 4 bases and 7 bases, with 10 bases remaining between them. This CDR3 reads CAISGDPGTQYF. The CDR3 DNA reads TGTGCCATCAGTGGGGACCCGGGGACCCAGTACTTC.

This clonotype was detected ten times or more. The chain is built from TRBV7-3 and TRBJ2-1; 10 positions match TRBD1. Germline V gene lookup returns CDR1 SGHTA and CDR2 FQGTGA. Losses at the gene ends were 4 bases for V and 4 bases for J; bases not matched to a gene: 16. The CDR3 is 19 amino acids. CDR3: CASSSLVNAGTGVYNEQFF. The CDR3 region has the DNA TGTGCCAGCAGCTCCCTCGTAAACGCCGGGACAGGGGTATACAATGAGCAGTTCTTC.

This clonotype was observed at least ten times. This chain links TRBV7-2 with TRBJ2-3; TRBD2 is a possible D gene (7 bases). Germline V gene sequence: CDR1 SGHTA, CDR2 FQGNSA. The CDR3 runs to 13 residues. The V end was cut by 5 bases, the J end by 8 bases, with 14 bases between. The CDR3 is CASSRRGAPTQYF. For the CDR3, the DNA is TGTGCCAGCAGCAGACGGGGGGCTCCTACGCAGTATTTT. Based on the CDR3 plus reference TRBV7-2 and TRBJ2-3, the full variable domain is GAGVSQSPSNKVTEKGKDVELRCDPISGHTALYWYRQSLGQGLEFLIYFQGNSAPDKSGLPSDRFSAERTGGSVSTLTIQRTQQEDSAVYLCASSRRGAPTQYFGPGTRLTVL.

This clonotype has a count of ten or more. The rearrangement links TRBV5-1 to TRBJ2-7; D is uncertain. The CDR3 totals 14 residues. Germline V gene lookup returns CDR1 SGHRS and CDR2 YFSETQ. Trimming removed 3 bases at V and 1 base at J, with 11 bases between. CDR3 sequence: CASSWAGRSYEQYF. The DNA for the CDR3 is TGCGCCAGCAGCTGGGCAGGAAGATCCTACGAGCAGTACTTC.

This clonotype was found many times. Written as DNA, the CDR3 is TGTGCCAGCAGTTTCCGGGGAGGGGGTAAAGAGACCCAGTACTTC. This codes for CASSFRGGGKETQYF. V gene TRBV12-3 or TRBV12-4 combines with J gene TRBJ2-5; D is perhaps TRBD2 (7 bases). V lost 3 bases to trimming and J lost 3 bases, with 14 bases between them. The CDR3 runs 15 residues.

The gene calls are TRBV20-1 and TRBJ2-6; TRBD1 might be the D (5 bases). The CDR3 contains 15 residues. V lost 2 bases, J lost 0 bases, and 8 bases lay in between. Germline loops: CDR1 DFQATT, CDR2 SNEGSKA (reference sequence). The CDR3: CSARSDNSGANVLTF. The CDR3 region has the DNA TGCAGTGCTAGATCGGACAACTCTGGGGCCAACGTCCTGACTTTC.

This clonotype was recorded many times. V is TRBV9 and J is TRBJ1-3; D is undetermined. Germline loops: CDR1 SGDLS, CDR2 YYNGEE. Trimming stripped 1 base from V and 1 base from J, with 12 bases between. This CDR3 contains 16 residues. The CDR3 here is CASSVIGAISGNTIYF. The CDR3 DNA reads TGTGCCAGCAGCGTAATCGGCGCAATATCTGGAAACACCATATATTTT.